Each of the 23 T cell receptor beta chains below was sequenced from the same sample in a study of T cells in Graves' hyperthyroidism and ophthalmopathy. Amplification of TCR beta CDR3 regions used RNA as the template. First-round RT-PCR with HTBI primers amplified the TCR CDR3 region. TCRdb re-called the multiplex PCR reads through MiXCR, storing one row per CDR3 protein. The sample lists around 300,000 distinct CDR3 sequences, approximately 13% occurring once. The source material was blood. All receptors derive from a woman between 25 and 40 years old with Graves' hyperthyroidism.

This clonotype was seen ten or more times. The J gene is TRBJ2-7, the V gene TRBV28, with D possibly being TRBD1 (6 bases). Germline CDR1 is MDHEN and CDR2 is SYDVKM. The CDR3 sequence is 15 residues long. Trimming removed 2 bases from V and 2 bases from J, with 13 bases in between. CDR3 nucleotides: TGTGCCAGCAGTTTAGTGGGGGCGGCCGCCTACGAGCAGTACTTC. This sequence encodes CASSLVGAAAYEQYF. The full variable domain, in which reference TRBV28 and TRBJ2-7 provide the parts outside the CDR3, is DVKVTQSSRYLVKRTGEKVFLECVQDMDHENMFWYRQDPGLGLRLIYFSYDVKMKEKGDIPEGYSVSREKKERFSLILESASTNQTSMYLCASSLVGAAAYEQYFGPGTRLTVT.

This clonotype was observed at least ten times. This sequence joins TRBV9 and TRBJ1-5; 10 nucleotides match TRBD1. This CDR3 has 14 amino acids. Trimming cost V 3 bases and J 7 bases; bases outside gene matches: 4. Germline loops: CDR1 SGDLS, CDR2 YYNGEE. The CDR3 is CASSGDRGGQPQHF. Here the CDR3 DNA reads TGTGCCAGCAGCGGGGACAGGGGAGGGCAGCCCCAGCATTTT.

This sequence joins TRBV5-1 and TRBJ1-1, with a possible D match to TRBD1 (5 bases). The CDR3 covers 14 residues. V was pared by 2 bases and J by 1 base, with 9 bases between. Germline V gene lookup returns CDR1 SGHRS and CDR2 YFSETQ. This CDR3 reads CASSLRGPNTEAFF. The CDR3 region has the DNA TGCGCCAGCAGCTTAAGGGGCCCGAACACTGAAGCTTTCTTT.

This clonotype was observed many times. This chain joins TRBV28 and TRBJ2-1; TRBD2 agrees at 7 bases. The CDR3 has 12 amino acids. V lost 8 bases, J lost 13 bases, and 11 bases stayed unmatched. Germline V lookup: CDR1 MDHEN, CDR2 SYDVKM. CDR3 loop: CASGIGGGVQFF. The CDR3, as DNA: TGTGCCAGCGGAATAGGCGGGGGAGTTCAGTTCTTC.

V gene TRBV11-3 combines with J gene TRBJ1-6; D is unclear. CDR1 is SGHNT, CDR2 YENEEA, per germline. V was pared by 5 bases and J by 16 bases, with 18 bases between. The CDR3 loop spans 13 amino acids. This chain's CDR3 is CASSLRSSLELHF. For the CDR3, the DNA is TGTGCCAGCAGCCTCCGGTCATCGTTAGAGCTCCACTTT.

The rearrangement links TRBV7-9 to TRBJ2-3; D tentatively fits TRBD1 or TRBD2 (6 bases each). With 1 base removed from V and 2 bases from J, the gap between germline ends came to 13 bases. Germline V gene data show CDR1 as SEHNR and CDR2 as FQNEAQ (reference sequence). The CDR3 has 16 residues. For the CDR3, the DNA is TGTGCCAGCAGCTTAGGAACGGGGGCGGCCACAGATACGCAGTATTTT. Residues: CASSLGTGAATDTQYF.

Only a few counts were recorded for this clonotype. CDR3 protein: CASSPHLTPDTQYF. DNA for the CDR3: TGTGCCAGCAGTCCCCATCTCACACCAGATACGCAGTATTTT. The chain carries TRBV28 and TRBJ2-3; D is ambiguous. The CDR3 spans 14 residues. From germline, CDR1 is MDHEN and CDR2 SYDVKM. The V end lost 5 bases, the J end lost 4 bases, and 13 bases lay between the germline ends.

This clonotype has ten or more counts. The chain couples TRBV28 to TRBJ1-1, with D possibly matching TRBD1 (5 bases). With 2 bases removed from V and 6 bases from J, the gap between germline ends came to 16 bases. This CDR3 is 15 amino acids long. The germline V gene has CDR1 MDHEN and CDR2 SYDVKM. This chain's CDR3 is CASSLPQAHLAEAFF. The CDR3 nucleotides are TGTGCCAGCAGTTTACCACAGGCCCATTTGGCTGAAGCTTTCTTT.

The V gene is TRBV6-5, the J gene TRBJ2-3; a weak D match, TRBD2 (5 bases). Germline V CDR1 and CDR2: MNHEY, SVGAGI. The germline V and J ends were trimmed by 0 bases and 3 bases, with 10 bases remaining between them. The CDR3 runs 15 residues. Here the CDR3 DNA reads TGTGCCAGCAGTTACTCGGCCCGGGGTACAGATACGCAGTATTTT. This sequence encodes CASSYSARGTDTQYF.

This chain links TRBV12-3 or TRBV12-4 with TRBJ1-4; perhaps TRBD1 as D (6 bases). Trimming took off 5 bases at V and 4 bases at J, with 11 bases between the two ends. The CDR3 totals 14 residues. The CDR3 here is CASSDGGYNEKLFF. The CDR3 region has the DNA TGTGCCAGCAGTGACGGGGGCTATAATGAAAAACTGTTTTTT.

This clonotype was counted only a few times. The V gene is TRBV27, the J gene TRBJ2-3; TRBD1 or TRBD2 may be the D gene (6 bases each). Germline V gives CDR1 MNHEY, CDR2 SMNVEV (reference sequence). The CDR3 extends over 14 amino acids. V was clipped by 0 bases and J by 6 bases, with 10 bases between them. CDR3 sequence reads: CASSLSRGRDTQYF. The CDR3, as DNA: TGTGCCAGCAGTTTATCTAGGGGGAGGGATACGCAGTATTTT.

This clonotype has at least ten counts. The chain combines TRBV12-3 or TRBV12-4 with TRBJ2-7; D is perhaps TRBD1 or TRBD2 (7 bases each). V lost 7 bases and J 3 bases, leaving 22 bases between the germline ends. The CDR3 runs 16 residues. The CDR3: CASKKGGGGGVYEQYF. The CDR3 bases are TGTGCCAGCAAAAAAGGGGGCGGTGGGGGGGTCTACGAGCAGTACTTC.

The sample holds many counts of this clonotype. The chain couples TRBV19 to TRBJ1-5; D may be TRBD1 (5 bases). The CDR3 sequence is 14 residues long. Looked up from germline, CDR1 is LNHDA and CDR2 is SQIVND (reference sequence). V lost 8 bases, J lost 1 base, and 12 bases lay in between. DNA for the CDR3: TGTGCCAGTCAGCCGGGGCCGAGCAATCAGCCCCAGCATTTT. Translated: CASQPGPSNQPQHF.

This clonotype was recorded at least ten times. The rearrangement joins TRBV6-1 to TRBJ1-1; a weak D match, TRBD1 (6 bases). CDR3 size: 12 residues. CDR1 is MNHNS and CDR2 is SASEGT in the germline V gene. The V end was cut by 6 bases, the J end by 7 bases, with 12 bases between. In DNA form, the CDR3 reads TGTGCCAGCAGCACTCGGACAGTTGAAGCTTTCTTT. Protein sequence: CASSTRTVEAFF.

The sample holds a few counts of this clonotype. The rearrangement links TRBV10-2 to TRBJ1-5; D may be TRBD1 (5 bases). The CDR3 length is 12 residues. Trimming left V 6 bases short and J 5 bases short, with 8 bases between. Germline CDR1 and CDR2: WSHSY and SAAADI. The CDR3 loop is CASREGDQPQHF. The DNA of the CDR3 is TGCGCCAGCAGAGAAGGGGATCAGCCCCAGCATTTT.

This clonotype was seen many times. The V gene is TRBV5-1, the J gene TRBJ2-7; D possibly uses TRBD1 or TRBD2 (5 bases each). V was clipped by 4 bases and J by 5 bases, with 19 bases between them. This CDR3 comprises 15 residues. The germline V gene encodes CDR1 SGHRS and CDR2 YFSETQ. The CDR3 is CASSPEGGGPNEQYF. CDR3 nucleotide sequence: TGCGCCAGCAGCCCGGAAGGTGGGGGACCCAACGAGCAGTACTTC.

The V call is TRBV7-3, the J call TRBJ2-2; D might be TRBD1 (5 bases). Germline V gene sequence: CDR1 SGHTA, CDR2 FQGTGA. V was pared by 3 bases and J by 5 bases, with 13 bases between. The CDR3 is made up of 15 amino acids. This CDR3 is CASSFGDRRTGELFF. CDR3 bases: TGTGCCAGCAGCTTTGGAGACAGACGAACCGGGGAGCTGTTTTTT.

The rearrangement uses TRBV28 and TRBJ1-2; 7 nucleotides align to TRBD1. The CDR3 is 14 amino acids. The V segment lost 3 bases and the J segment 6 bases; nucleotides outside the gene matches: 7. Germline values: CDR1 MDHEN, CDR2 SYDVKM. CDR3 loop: CASSFQGGLNGYTF. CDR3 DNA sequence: TGTGCCAGCAGTTTTCAGGGGGGACTTAATGGCTACACCTTC.

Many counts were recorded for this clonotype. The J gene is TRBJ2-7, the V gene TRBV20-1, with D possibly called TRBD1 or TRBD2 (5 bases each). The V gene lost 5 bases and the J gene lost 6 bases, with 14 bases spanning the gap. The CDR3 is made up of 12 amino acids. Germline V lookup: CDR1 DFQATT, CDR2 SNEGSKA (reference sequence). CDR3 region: CSAPQGVVEQYF. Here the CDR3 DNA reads TGCAGTGCTCCCCAGGGAGTGGTCGAGCAGTACTTC.

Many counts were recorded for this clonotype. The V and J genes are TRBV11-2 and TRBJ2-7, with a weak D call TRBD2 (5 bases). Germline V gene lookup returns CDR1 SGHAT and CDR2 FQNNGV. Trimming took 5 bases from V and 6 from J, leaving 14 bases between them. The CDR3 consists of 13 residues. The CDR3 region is CASSEEPGSEQYF. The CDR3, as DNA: TGTGCCAGCAGCGAAGAGCCGGGAAGCGAGCAGTACTTC. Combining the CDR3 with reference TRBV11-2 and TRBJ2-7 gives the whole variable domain EAGVAQSPRYKIIEKRQSVAFWCNPISGHATLYWYQQILGQGPKLLIQFQNNGVVDDSQLPKDRFSAERLKGVDSTLKIQPAKLEDSAVYLCASSEEPGSEQYFGPGTRLTVT.

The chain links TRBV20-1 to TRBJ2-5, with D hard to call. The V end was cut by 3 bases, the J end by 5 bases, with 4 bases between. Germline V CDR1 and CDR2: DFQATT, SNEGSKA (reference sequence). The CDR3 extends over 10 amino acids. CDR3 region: CSASPETQYF. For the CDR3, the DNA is TGCAGTGCTAGTCCCGAGACCCAGTACTTC.

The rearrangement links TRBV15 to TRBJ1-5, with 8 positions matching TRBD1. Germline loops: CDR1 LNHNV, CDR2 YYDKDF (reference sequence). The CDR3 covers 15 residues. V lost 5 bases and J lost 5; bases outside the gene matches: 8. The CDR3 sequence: CATSPGGRGYQPQHF. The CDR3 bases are TGTGCCACCAGCCCAGGGGGCAGGGGATATCAGCCCCAGCATTTT.

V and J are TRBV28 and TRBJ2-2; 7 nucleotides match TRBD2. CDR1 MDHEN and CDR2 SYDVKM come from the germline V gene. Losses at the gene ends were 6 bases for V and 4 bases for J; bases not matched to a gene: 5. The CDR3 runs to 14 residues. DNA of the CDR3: TGTGCCAGCAGATCGGGAGGTAGCACCGGGGAGCTGTTTTTT. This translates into CASRSGGSTGELFF.